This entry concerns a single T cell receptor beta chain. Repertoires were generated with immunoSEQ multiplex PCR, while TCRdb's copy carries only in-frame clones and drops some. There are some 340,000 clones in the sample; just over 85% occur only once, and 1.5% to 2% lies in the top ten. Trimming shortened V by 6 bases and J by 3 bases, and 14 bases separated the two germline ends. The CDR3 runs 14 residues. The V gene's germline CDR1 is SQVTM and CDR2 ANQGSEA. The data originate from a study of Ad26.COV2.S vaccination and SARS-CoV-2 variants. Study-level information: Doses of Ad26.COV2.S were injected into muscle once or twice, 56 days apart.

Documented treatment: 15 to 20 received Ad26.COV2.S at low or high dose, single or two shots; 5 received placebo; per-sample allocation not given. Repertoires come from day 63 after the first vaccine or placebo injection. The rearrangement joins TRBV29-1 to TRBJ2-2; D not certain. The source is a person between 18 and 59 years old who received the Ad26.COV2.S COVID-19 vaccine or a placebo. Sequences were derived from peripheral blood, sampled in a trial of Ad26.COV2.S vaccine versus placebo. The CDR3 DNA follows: TGCAGCGTGGAGTACTCTTTCGACACCGGGGAGCTGTTTTTT. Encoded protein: CSVEYSFDTGELFF.